This T cell receptor beta chain was profiled in a study of blood T cell repertoires in COVID-19. Looking at the study overall: The United States, Italy and Spain were the sources of the acute and convalescent COVID-19 samples. In each case, the material was cDNA or gDNA derived from T cells, B-cell-depleted T cells, or PBMCs.

Libraries were prepared by immunoSEQ multiplex PCR; TCRdb keeps only in-frame clonotypes and omits some of them. Of 95,000 to 150,000 clones listed, around four fifths were seen once; the top ten hold approximately 6.3%. V was trimmed by 4 bases and J by 3 bases, leaving 11 bases between them. In germline, CDR1 is SGHRS, CDR2 YFSETQ. The CDR3 totals 14 residues. This chain connects TRBV5-1 to TRBJ1-5; weak D call: TRBD1 (6 bases). This TCR came from a man aged 80 or over with active or convalescent COVID-19. Sequencing was performed on peripheral blood. This chain's CDR3 is CASSITGFNQPQHF. The CDR3 DNA reads as TGCGCCAGCAGCATTACAGGGTTCAATCAGCCCCAGCATTTT.